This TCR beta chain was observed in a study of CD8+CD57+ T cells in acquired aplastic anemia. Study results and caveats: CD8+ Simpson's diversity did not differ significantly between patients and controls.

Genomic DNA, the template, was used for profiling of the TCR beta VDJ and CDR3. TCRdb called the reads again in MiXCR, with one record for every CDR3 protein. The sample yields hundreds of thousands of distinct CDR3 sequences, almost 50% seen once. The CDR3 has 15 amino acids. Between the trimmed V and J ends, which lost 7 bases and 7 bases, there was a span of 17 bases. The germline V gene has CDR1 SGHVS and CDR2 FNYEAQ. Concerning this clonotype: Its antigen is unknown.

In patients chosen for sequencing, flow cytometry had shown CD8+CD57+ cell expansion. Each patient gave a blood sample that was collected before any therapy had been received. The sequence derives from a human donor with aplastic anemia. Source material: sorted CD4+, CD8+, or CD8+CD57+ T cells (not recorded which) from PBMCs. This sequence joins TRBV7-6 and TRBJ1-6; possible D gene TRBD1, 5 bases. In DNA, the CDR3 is TGTGCCAGCACCCAGTATGGGGGGAGGAATTCACCCCTCCACTTT. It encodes CASTQYGGRNSPLHF.